The rows below give T cell receptor beta chains drawn from one sample of a study of T cells after yellow fever vaccination. TCRdb fed the 5' RACE reads into MiXCR, producing one record per CDR3 protein. The data show more than 450,000 distinct CDR3 sequences, around a fifth seen once. The sample consisted of PBMCs, taken about 21 days after the first yellow fever vaccination. These receptors were obtained from a man aged 18 to 29 who received the YFV17D yellow fever vaccine. CDR3s include the opening cysteine and the closing phenylalanine or tryptophan. A D gene is named only where the DNA matches it firmly. Only some rows state a clone size, as once, few, many or a class for expanded clones.

>.|TRBJ2-3|few|TRBV28
CASSFNQGRGTDTQYF
TGTGCCAGCAGTTTTAACCAGGGGCGCGGAACAGATACGCAGTATTTT
>TRBD2|TRBJ2-3|few|TRBV28
CASSPLALKRGSPDTQYF
TGTGCCAGCAGTCCCCTCGCGCTGAAGCGGGGTTCTCCAGATACGCAGTATTTT
>TRBD1|TRBJ1-5|few|TRBV7-2
CASSPGQGLGQPQHF
TGTGCCAGCAGTCCCGGACAGGGGTTGGGTCAGCCCCAGCATTTT
>TRBD2|TRBJ2-3|few|TRBV20-1
CSAHGGGSTDTQYF
TGCAGTGCTCACGGGGGGGGTAGCACAGATACGCAGTATTTT
>.|TRBJ2-5|.|TRBV5-5
CASSLEPWAQETQYF
TGTGCCAGCAGCTTGGAACCCTGGGCCCAAGAGACCCAGTACTTC
>TRBD1|TRBJ1-6|.|TRBV9
CASSGRQGEVNSPLHF
TGTGCCAGCAGCGGAAGACAGGGGGAAGTCAATTCACCCCTCCACTTT
>.|TRBJ2-1|many|TRBV4-3
CASSQGTSSYNEQFF
TGCGCCAGCAGCCAAGGCACGAGCTCCTACAATGAGCAGTTCTTC
>.|TRBJ1-6|.|TRBV5-1
CASSLESVLSYNSPLHF
TGCGCCAGCAGCTTGGAGTCAGTCCTCTCCTATAATTCACCCCTCCACTTT
>.|TRBJ2-5|few|TRBV12-3/TRBV12-4
CASSFGRTQYF
TGTGCCAGCAGTTTCGGGCGGACCCAGTACTTC
>TRBD2|TRBJ2-1|few|TRBV4-2
CASSQETGTSVYNEQFF
TGTGCCAGCAGCCAAGAAACCGGGACTAGCGTTTACAATGAGCAGTTCTTC
>.|TRBJ1-1|.|TRBV29-1
CSVFKPGRVTEAFF
TGCAGCGTTTTTAAACCAGGGAGGGTCACTGAAGCTTTCTTT
>TRBD1|TRBJ2-2|few|TRBV5-1
CASRITGGGTGELFF
TGCGCCAGCAGGATCACAGGGGGAGGCACCGGGGAGCTGTTTTTT
>.|TRBJ2-5|.|TRBV5-5
CASSSQVGLNQETQYF
TGTGCCAGCAGCTCACAAGTCGGGTTGAACCAAGAGACCCAGTACTTC
>TRBD1|TRBJ1-1|few|TRBV19
CASRMQTGGTEAFF
TGTGCCAGTAGGATGCAGACAGGGGGCACTGAAGCTTTCTTT
>TRBD1|TRBJ1-1|few|TRBV18
CASSPPQTGGLNTEAFF
TGTGCCAGCTCACCACCTCAAACAGGGGGACTGAACACTGAAGCTTTCTTT
>TRBD2|TRBJ2-3|few|TRBV10-1
CASSGLAGLDTQYF
TGCGCCAGCAGTGGACTAGCGGGGCTGGATACGCAGTATTTT
>TRBD1|TRBJ2-2|few|TRBV20-1
CSASLRGLSGELFF
TGCAGTGCTAGTTTAAGGGGGCTTAGCGGGGAGCTGTTTTTT
>.|TRBJ1-6|few|TRBV5-1
CASSLVVSRQSGSPLHF
TGCGCCAGCAGCTTGGTAGTCTCGCGGCAGTCTGGATCACCCCTCCACTTT
>.|TRBJ2-2|few|TRBV9
CASSVGAGTGELFF
TGTGCCAGCAGCGTAGGTGCCGGCACCGGGGAGCTGTTTTTT
>.|TRBJ2-3|many|TRBV6-2/TRBV6-3
CASVLTGATTDTQYF
TGTGCCAGCGTATTAACGGGGGCCACCACAGATACGCAGTATTTT
>.|TRBJ1-2|.|TRBV7-9
CASSLGGVQGPTYGYTF
TGTGCCAGCAGCTTAGGGGGGGTGCAGGGGCCCACCTATGGCTACACCTTC
>TRBD1|TRBJ2-1|.|TRBV5-4
CASWDRVYNEQFF
TGTGCCAGCTGGGACAGGGTATACAATGAGCAGTTCTTC
>.|TRBJ2-3|.|TRBV30
CAWSSVTGADTQYF
TGTGCCTGGAGTTCCGTGACAGGAGCAGATACGCAGTATTTT
>.|TRBJ2-7|.|TRBV20-1
CSAGRIQYEQYF
TGCAGTGCCGGCCGGATCCAATACGAGCAGTACTTC
>TRBD1|TRBJ2-3|.|TRBV30
CAWSQGGTDTQYF
TGTGCCTGGAGTCAGGGGGGCACAGATACGCAGTATTTT
>.|TRBJ2-5|few|TRBV7-7
CASSLGMGEETQYF
TGTGCCAGCAGCTTAGGAATGGGGGAAGAGACCCAGTACTTC
>.|TRBJ2-1|.|TRBV3-1
CASSQDHYGGSSYNEQFF
TGTGCCAGCAGCCAAGACCACTACGGGGGAAGCTCCTACAATGAGCAGTTCTTC
>.|TRBJ2-3|.|TRBV7-2
CASSLTESTDTQYF
TGTGCCAGCAGCCTAACAGAGAGCACAGATACGCAGTATTTT
>.|TRBJ1-1|few|TRBV11-2
CASSSPEGFDTEAFF
TGTGCCAGCAGCAGTCCTGAGGGGTTTGACACTGAAGCTTTCTTT
>.|TRBJ1-2|few|TRBV6-5
CASSYSGSYTF
TGTGCCAGCAGTTACTCGGGCAGCTACACCTTC
>.|TRBJ1-5|.|TRBV28
CASGLAGVVQPQHF
TGTGCCAGCGGTTTGGCCGGGGTGGTTCAGCCCCAGCATTTT
>.|TRBJ1-6|.|TRBV12-3/TRBV12-4
CASSRTRTDSPLHF
TGTGCCAGCAGCCGGACACGTACGGATTCACCCCTCCACTTT
>.|TRBJ1-2|.|TRBV20-1
CSARDTKGPDYTF
TGCAGTGCTAGAGATACAAAAGGGCCTGACTACACCTTC
>TRBD2|TRBJ2-5|.|TRBV11-2
CASSAHLGTSGREETQYF
TGTGCCAGCAGCGCTCACCTGGGGACTAGCGGGCGGGAAGAGACCCAGTACTTC
>TRBD1|TRBJ2-7|few|TRBV6-1
CASRATGQNYEQYF
TGTGCCAGCAGGGCAACGGGACAGAACTACGAGCAGTACTTC
>.|TRBJ2-7|few|TRBV2
CASSAMGGLSYEQYF
TGTGCCAGCAGTGCTATGGGGGGGCTCTCCTACGAGCAGTACTTC
>TRBD2|TRBJ2-3|few|TRBV30
CACRITSGGDTQYF
TGTGCCTGCCGCATCACTAGCGGGGGCGATACGCAGTATTTT
>.|TRBJ2-1|.|TRBV12-3/TRBV12-4
CASSPRRWGEQFF
TGTGCCAGCAGTCCCCGTCGGTGGGGTGAGCAGTTCTTC
>.|TRBJ2-5|few|TRBV5-1
CASRTDQETQYF
TGCGCCTCGAGGACAGATCAAGAGACCCAGTACTTC
>.|TRBJ2-3|few|TRBV7-9
CASSSQTDTDTQYF
TGTGCCAGCAGCTCTCAGACGGACACAGATACGCAGTATTTT
>TRBD2|TRBJ2-5|many|TRBV5-1
CASSSAGTSVQETQYF
TGCGCCAGCAGCTCCGCCGGGACTAGCGTTCAAGAGACCCAGTACTTC